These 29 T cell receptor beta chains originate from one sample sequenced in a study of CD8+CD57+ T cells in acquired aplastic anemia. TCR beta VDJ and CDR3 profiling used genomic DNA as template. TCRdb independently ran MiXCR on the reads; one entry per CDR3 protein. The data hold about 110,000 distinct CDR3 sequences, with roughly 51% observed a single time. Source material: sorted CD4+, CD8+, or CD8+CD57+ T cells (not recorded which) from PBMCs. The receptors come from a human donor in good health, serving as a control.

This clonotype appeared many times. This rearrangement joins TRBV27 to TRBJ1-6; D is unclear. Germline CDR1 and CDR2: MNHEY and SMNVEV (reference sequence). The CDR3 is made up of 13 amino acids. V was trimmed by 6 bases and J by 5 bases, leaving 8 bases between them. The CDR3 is CASSLVHNSPLHF. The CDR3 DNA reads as TGTGCCAGCAGCCTAGTACATAATTCACCCCTCCACTTT.

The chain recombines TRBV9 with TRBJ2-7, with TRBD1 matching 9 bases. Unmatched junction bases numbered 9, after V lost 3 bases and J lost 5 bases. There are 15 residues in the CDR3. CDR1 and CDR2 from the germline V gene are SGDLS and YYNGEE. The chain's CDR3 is CASSATGQGSHEQYF. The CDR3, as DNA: TGTGCCAGCAGCGCCACGGGACAGGGTAGTCACGAGCAGTACTTC. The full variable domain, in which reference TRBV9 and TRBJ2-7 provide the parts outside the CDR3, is DSGVTQTPKHLITATGQRVTLRCSPRSGDLSVYWYQQSLDQGLQFLIQYYNGEERAKGNILERFSAQQFPDLHSELNLSSLELGDSALYFCASSATGQGSHEQYFGPGTRLTVT.

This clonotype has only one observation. Written as DNA, the CDR3 is TGCGCCAGCAGCTTGGGTATTAGCGGGGGGGTTCATGAGCAGTTCTTC. Its protein product is CASSLGISGGVHEQFF. The rearrangement joins TRBV5-1 to TRBJ2-1; TRBD2 agrees at 11 bases. This CDR3 has 16 amino acids. The germline CDR1 and CDR2 sequences are SGHRS and YFSETQ. J was trimmed by 8 bases and V by 0 bases; bases with no gene match: 7.

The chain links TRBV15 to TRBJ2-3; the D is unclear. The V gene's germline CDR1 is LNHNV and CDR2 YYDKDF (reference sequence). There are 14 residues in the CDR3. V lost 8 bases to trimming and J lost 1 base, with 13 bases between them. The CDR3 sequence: CATALRGGTDTQYF. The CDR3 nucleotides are TGTGCCACCGCCTTACGTGGGGGCACAGATACGCAGTATTTT.

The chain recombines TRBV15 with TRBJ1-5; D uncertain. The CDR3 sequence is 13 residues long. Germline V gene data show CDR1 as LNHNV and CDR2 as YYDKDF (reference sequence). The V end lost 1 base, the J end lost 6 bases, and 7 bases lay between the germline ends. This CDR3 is CATSRGLGQPQHF. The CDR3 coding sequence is TGTGCCACCAGCAGAGGGCTGGGTCAGCCCCAGCATTTT.

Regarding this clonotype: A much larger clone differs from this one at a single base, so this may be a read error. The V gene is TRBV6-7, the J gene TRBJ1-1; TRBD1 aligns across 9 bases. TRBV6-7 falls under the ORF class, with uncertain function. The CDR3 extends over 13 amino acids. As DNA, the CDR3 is TGTGCCAGGGGGACAGGGTTGAACACTGGAGCTTTCTTT. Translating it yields CARGTGLNTGAFF.

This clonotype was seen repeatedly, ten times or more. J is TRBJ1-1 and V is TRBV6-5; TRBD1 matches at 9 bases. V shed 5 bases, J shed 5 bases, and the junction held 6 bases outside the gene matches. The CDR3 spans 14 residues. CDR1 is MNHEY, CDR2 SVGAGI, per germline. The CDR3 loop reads CASSNGQGSTEAFF. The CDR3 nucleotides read TGTGCCAGCAGTAACGGACAGGGGTCGACTGAAGCTTTCTTT.

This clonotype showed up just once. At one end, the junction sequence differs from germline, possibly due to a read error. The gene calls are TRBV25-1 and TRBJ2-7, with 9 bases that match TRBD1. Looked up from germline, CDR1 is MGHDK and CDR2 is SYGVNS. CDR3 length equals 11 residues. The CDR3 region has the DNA TGTGCTAGCACAGGGGGCTGGGAGCAGTACTTC. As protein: CASTGGWEQYF.

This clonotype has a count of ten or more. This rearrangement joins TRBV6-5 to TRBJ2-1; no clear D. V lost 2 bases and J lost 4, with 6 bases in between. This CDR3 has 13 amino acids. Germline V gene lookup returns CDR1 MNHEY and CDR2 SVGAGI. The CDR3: CASSYVLYNEQFF. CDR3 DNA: TGTGCCAGCAGTTACGTCCTGTACAATGAGCAGTTCTTC.

This CDR3 reads CASSQGWGSGTADTQYF. As DNA, the CDR3 is TGTGCCAGCAGCCAAGGATGGGGGTCAGGGACGGCAGATACGCAGTATTTT. The rearrangement uses TRBV25-1 and TRBJ2-3; D is tentatively TRBD1 or TRBD2 (5 bases each). CDR1 is MGHDK, CDR2 SYGVNS, per germline. This CDR3 comprises 17 residues. V was pared by 6 bases and J by 4 bases, with 23 bases between.

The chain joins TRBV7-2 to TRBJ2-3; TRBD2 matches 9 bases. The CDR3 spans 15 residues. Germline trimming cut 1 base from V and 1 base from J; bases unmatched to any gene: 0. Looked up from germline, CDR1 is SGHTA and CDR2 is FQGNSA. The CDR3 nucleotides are TGTGCCAGCAGCTTAGTAGCGGGGGGCACAGATACGCAGTATTTT. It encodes CASSLVAGGTDTQYF.

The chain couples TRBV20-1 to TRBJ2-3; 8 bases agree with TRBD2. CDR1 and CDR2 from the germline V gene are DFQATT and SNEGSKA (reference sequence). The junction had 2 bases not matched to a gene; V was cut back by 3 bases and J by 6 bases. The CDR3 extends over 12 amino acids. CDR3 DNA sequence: TGCAGTGCTAGGCGCGGGGGGGATACGCAGTATTTT. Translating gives CSARRGGDTQYF.

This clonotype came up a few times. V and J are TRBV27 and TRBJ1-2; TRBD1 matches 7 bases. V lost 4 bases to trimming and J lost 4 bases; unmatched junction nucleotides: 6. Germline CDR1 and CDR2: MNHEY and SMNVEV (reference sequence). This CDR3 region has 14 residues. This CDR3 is CASSSYRGPYGYTF. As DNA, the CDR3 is TGTGCCAGCAGTTCATACAGGGGTCCCTATGGCTACACCTTC.

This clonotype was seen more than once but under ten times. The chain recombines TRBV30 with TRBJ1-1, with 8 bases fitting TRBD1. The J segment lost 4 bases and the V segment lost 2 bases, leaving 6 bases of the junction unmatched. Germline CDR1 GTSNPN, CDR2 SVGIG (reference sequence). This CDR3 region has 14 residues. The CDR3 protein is CAWSLTGGTTEAFF. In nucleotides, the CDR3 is TGTGCCTGGAGTTTAACAGGGGGGACCACTGAAGCTTTCTTT.

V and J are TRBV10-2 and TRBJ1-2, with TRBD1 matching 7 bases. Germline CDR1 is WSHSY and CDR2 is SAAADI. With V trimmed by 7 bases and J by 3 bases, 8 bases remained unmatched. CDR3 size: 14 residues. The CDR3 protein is CASTPGQAYYGYTF. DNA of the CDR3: TGCGCCAGCACCCCCGGACAGGCCTACTATGGCTACACCTTC.

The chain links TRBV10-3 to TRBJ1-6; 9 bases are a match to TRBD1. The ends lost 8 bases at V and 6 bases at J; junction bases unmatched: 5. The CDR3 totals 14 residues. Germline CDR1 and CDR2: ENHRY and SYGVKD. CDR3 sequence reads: CAIGRDRANSPLHF. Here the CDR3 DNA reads TGTGCCATCGGACGGGACAGGGCTAATTCACCCCTCCACTTT.

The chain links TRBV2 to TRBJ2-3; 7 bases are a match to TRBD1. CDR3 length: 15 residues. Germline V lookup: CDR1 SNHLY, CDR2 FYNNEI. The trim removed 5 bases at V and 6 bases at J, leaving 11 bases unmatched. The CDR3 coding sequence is TGTGCCAGCAGTAGCGACAGGGTCACCACTGATACGCAGTATTTT. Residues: CASSSDRVTTDTQYF. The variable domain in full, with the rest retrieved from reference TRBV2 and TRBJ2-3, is EPEVTQTPSHQVTQMGQEVILRCVPISNHLYFYWYRQILGQKVEFLVSFYNNEISEKSEIFDDQFSVERPDGSNFTLKIRSTKLEDSAMYFCASSSDRVTTDTQYFGPGTRLTVL.

In DNA form, the CDR3 reads TGTGCCAGTAGTATATATAGACCCGGGTCTGCTGAAGCTTTCTTT. This sequence encodes CASSIYRPGSAEAFF. The gene calls are TRBV19 and TRBJ1-1, with D unresolved. The V and J ends lost 2 bases and 6 bases respectively, with 16 bases between them. CDR1 is LNHDA, CDR2 SQIVND, per germline (reference sequence). This CDR3 has 15 residues.

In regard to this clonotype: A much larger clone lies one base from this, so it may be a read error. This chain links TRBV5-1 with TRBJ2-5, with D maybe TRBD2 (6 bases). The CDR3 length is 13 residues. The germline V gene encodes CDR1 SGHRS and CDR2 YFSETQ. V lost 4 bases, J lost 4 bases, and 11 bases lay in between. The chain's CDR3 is CASSLTSLETQYF. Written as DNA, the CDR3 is TGCGCCAGCAGCCTTACTAGCTTAGAGACCCAGTACTTC.

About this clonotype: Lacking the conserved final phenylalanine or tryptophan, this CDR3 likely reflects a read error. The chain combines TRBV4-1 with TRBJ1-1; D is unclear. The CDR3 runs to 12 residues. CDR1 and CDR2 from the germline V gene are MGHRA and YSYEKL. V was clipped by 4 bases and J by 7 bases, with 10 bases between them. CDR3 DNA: TGCGCCAGCAGCCCAAACAGAAATGAAGCTTTCTCT. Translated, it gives CASSPNRNEAFS.

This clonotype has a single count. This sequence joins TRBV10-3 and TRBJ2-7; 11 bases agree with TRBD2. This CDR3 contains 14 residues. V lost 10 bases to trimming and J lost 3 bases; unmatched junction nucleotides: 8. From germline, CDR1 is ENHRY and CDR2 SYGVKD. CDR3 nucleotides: TGTGCCAGCACCTTAGCGGGAGGGCTCTACGAGCAGTACTTC. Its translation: CASTLAGGLYEQYF.

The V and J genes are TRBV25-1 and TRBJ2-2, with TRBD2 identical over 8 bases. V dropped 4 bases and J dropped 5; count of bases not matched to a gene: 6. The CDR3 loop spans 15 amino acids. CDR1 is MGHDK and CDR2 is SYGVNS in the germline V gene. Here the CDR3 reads CASSANSGATGELFF. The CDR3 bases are TGTGCCAGCAGTGCTAATAGCGGGGCTACCGGGGAGCTGTTTTTT.

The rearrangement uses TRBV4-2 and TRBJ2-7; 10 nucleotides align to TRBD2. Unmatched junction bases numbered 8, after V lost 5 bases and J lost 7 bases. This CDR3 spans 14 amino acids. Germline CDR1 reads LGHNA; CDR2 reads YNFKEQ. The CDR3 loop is CASSLRLAGAEQYF. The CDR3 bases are TGTGCCAGCAGCTTAAGGCTAGCGGGGGCAGAGCAGTACTTC.

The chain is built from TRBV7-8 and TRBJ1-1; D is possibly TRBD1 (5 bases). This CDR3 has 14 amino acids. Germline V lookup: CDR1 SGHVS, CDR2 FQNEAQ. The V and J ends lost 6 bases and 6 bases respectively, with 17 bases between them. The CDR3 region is CASRKGTGGAEAFF. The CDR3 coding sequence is TGTGCCAGCAGAAAAGGGACGGGTGGGGCTGAAGCTTTCTTT.

CDR3 loop: CASSAGTEYSYGYTF. In DNA form, the CDR3 reads TGTGCCAGCAGTGCGGGGACGGAATATTCTTATGGCTACACCTTC. The chain uses TRBV2 and TRBJ1-2; D might be TRBD1 (5 bases). The CDR3 totals 15 residues. V lost 4 bases and J lost 5, with 17 bases in between. CDR1 is SNHLY and CDR2 is FYNNEI in the germline V gene.

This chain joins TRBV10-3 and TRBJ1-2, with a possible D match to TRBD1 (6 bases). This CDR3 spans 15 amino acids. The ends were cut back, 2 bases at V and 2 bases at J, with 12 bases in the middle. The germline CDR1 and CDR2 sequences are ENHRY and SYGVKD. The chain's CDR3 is CAISEGPQGNYGYTF. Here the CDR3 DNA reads TGTGCCATCAGTGAGGGACCCCAGGGGAACTATGGCTACACCTTC.

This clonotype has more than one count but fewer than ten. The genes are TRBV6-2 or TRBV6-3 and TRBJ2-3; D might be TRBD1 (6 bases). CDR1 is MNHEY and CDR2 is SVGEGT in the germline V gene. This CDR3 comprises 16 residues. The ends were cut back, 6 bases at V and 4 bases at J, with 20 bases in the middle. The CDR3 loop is CASRDDRTELADTQYF. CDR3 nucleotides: TGTGCCAGCAGAGATGACCGGACAGAGCTGGCAGATACGCAGTATTTT.

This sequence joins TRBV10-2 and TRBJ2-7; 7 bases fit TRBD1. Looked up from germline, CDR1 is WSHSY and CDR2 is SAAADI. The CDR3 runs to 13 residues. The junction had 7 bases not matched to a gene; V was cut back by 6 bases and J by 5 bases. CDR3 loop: CASRLDRHDEQYF. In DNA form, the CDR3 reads TGCGCCAGCAGACTGGACAGGCACGACGAGCAGTACTTC.

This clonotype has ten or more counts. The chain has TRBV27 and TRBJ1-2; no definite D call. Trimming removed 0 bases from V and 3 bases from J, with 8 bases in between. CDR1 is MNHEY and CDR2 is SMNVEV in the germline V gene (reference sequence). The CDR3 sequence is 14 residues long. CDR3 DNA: TGTGCCAGCAGTTTATCTAGGGTCCACTATGGCTACACCTTC. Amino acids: CASSLSRVHYGYTF.